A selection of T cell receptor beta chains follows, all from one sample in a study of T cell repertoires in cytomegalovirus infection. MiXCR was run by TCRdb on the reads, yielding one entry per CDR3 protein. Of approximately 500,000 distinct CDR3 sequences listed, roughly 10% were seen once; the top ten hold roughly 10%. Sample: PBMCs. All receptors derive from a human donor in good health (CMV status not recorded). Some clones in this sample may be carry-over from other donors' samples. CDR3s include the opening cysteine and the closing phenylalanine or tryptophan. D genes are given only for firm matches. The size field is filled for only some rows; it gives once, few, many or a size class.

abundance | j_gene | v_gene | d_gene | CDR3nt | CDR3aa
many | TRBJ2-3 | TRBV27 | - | TGTGCCAGCAGTTTATCCTCATGGGATACGCAGTATTTT | CASSLSSWDTQYF
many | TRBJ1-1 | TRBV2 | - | TGTGCCAGCAGTGGGGTTAGGAACACTGAAGCTTTCTTT | CASSGVRNTEAFF
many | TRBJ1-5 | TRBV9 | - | TGTGCCAGCAGCGGACCAGGGGCGCTAAGCAATCAGCCCCAGCATTTT | CASSGPGALSNQPQHF
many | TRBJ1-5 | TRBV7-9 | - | TGTGCCAGCAGCTTCGGGGGACGTCAGCCCCAGCATTTT | CASSFGGRQPQHF
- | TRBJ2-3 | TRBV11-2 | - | TGTGCCAGCAGCTCTTACCGGGGGAGGATTGACAGAGATACGCAGTATTTT | CASSSYRGRIDRDTQYF
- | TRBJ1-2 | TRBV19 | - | TGTACCACCCGGAATCATGGGCGGAACTATGGCTACACCTTC | CTTRNHGRNYGYTF
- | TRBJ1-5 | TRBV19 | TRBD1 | TGTGCCAGTAGTATAGATCGAAGGCAGGGGGGATACAATCAGCCCCAGCATTTT | CASSIDRRQGGYNQPQHF
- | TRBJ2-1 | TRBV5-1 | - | TGCGCCAGCAGCAGCCTGACGGGAGCCAACAATGAGCAGTTCTTC | CASSSLTGANNEQFF
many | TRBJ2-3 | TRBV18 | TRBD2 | TGTGCCAGCTCGGAAAGCGGGGGAACAGATACGCAGTATTTT | CASSESGGTDTQYF
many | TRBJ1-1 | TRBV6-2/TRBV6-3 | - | TGTGCCAGCAGTTACTCGTGGACCTCGGAGAACACTGAAGCTTTCTTT | CASSYSWTSENTEAFF
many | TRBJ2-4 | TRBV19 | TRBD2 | TGTGCCAGTAGTATAGGGGTGAAGCGGGAGGGCTCGAACATTCAGTACTTC | CASSIGVKREGSNIQYF
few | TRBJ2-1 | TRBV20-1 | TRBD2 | TGCAGTGCAAAGACTAGCGGGGGTCATGAGGGTGAGCAGTTCTTC | CSAKTSGGHEGEQFF
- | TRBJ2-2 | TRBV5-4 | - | TGTGCCAGCAGTTCGGGTTTGGGGACGCTCACCGGGGAGCTGTTTTTT | CASSSGLGTLTGELFF
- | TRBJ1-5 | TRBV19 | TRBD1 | TGTGCCAGTAGTTCCCGGGACAGGGGCGGCCAGCCCCAGCATTTT | CASSSRDRGGQPQHF
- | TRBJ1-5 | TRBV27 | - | TGTGCCAGCAGTTCCTCGGGGGGGGAGGTCAATCAGCCCCAGCATTTT | CASSSSGGEVNQPQHF
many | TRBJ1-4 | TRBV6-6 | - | TGTGCCAGCAGCTTCTCCGGAAGGGTTAATGAAAAACTGTTTTTT | CASSFSGRVNEKLFF
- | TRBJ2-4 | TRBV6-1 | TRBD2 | TGTGCCAGCAAGGCTAGCGGGAGCGCAAACATTCAGTACTTC | CASKASGSANIQYF
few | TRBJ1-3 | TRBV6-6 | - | TGTGCCAGCAGCTCGGACAGTTATAGCGGAAACACCATATATTTT | CASSSDSYSGNTIYF
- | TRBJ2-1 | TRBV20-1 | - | TGCAGTGCTAGGGTCAATGAGCAGTTCTTC | CSARVNEQFF
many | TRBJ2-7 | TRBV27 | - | TGTGCCACCGGGTTTCCCTACGAGCAGTACTTC | CATGFPYEQYF
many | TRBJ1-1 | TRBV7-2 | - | TGTGCCAGCAGCCCTCTCCGGGGGGGAGGTGGGGGAGCTTTCTTT | CASSPLRGGGGGAFF
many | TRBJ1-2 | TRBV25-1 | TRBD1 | TGTGCCAGCAGTGAATTGGACAGGGTAGTTGAGGGCTACACCTTC | CASSELDRVVEGYTF
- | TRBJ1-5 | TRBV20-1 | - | TGCAGTGCCAGCCGCCCTGTGGAGGGTTACAATCAGCCCCAGCATTTT | CSASRPVEGYNQPQHF
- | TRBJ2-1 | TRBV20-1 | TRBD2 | TGCAGTGCTCCTTCATACGGGGGGGCGAGGATAGATGAGCAGTTCTTC | CSAPSYGGARIDEQFF
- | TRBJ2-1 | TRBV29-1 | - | TGCAGCGTTGTCTCCTACAATGAGCAGTTCTTC | CSVVSYNEQFF
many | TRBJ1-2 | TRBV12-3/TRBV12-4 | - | TGTGCCAGCAGCCTTAAGAGGGGGACTCCATCCTATGGCTACACCTTC | CASSLKRGTPSYGYTF
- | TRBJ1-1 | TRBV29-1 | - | TGCAGCGTTGAGTACACGTTCGGTGGAGCTTTCTTT | CSVEYTFGGAFF
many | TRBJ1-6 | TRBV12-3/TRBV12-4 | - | TGTGCCAGCAGTCCCTACGGTGGGGTAAATTCACCCCTCCACTTT | CASSPYGGVNSPLHF
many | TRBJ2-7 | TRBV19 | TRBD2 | TGTGCCAGTAGTATGTCTAGCGGGGGTAGCTCCTACGAGCAGTACTTC | CASSMSSGGSSYEQYF
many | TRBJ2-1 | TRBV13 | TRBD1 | TGTGCCAGCAGCCGGGCCCAAACAGGGGGCGTATCCTACAATGAGCAGTTCTTC | CASSRAQTGGVSYNEQFF
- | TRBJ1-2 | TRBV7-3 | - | TGTGCCAGCAGGGAGGACGGACCTAACTATGGCTACACCTTC | CASREDGPNYGYTF
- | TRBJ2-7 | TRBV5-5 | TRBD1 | TGTGCCAGCAGCTTCCGGGACAGGGTAATCAACGAGCAGTACTTC | CASSFRDRVINEQYF
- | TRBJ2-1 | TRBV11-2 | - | TGTGCCAGCAACCCTACGGGGGCAGACGAGCAGTTCTTC | CASNPTGADEQFF
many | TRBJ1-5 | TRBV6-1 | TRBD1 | TGTGCCAGCAGTGTATACAGGGGCACGGGTCGCAATCAGCCCCAGCATTTT | CASSVYRGTGRNQPQHF
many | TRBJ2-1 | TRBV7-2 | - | TGTGCCAGCAGCCTCGGGACTGACAATGAGCAGTTCTTC | CASSLGTDNEQFF
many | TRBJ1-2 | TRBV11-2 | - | TGTGCCAGCAGCTCTTTGAGGGGGGGGAAGGAAGACTATGGCTACACCTTC | CASSSLRGGKEDYGYTF
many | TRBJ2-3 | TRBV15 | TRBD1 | TGTGCCACCAGCAGAGGGACAGGGACAAATACGCAGTATTTT | CATSRGTGTNTQYF
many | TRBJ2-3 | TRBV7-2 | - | TGTGCCAGCAGCCCCCTTGGGGATACGCAGTATTTT | CASSPLGDTQYF
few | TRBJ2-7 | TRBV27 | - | TGTGCCAGCAGTTGGGCAGGCGCCTACGAGCAGTACTTC | CASSWAGAYEQYF
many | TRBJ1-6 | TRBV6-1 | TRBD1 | TGTGCCAGCAGTTCTGACAGGGGTAATTCACCCCTCCACTTT | CASSSDRGNSPLHF
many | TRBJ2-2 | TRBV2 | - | TGTGCCAGCAACGTCAGAGGAGGGGAGCTGTTTTTT | CASNVRGGELFF